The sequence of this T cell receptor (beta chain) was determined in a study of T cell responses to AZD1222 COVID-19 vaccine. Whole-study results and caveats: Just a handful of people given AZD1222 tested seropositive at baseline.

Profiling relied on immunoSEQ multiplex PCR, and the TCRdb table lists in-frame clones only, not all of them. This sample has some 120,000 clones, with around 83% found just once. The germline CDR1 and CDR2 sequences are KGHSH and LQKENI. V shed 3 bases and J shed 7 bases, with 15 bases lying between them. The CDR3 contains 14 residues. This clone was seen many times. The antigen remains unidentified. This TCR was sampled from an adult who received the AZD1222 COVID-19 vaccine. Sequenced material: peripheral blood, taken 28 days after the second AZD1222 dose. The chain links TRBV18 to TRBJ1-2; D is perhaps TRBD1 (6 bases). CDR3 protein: CASSPSSDSGGYTF. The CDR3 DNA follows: TGTGCCAGCTCACCTTCGTCGGACAGTGGTGGCTACACCTTC.